These 17 T cell receptor beta chains came from one sample sequenced in a study of T cell responses to AZD1222 COVID-19 vaccine. TCRdb's copy holds only in-frame clones and misses some; the assay was immunoSEQ multiplex PCR. The sample lists around 100,000 clones; about 90% were seen once. The sequences come from peripheral blood, collected 28 days after the second AZD1222 dose. Receptors were obtained from an adult who received the AZD1222 COVID-19 vaccine.

This clone was detected only a few times. The gene calls are TRBV24-1 and TRBJ2-2, with 11 bases identical to TRBD2. There are 17 residues in the CDR3. Germline trimming cut 3 bases from V and 5 bases from J; bases unmatched to any gene: 7. Looked up from germline, CDR1 is KGHDR and CDR2 is SFDVKD. The CDR3 protein is CATSDPTSGRDTGELFF. The CDR3 DNA reads as TGTGCCACCAGTGATCCCACTAGCGGGAGAGATACCGGGGAGCTGTTTTTT.

V usage is TRBV28 and J usage is TRBJ1-3; D gene ambiguous. The V end lost 4 bases, the J end lost 8 bases, and 21 bases lay between the germline ends. The germline V gene encodes CDR1 MDHEN and CDR2 SYDVKM. CDR3 length: 16 amino acids. The CDR3 nucleotides read TGTGCCAGCAGTTCCTTATATCCCCACGATGTAGACACCATATATTTT. It is translated as CASSSLYPHDVDTIYF.

V gene TRBV19 combines with J gene TRBJ2-4; D may be TRBD1 (5 bases). Germline V gives CDR1 LNHDA, CDR2 SQIVND (reference sequence). Trimming stripped 6 bases from V and 0 bases from J, with 6 bases between. This CDR3 is 13 amino acids long. This chain's CDR3 is CASRQAAKNIQYF. CDR3 nucleotide sequence: TGTGCCAGTAGACAGGCAGCCAAAAACATTCAGTACTTC.

This clone was detected only a few times. This chain uses TRBV29-1 with TRBJ1-1, with D possibly being TRBD1 (6 bases). The CDR3 totals 15 residues. Trimming pared 0 bases from V and 7 bases from J, leaving 18 bases between. Looked up from germline, CDR1 is SQVTM and CDR2 is ANQGSEA. The CDR3 protein is CSVEDEDRPRFEAFF. CDR3 nucleotides: TGCAGCGTTGAAGATGAAGACAGGCCGAGATTTGAAGCTTTCTTT. The full variable domain, with the rest looked up from reference TRBV29-1 and TRBJ1-1, is SAVISQKPSRDICQRGTSLTIQCQVDSQVTMMFWYRQQPGQSLTLIATANQGSEATYESGFVIDKFPISRPNLTFSTLTVSNMSPEDSSIYLCSVEDEDRPRFEAFFGQGTRLTVV.

This sequence joins TRBV7-9 and TRBJ1-1; D uncertain. The V gene lost 7 bases and the J gene lost 1 base, with 7 bases spanning the gap. The CDR3 spans 12 residues. Germline V gene data show CDR1 as SEHNR and CDR2 as FQNEAQ (reference sequence). CDR3 coding DNA: TGTGCCAGCACCGCAGAGAACACTGAAGCTTTCTTT. It specifies CASTAENTEAFF.

CDR3 residues: CASSRAVKYQETQYF. The DNA for the CDR3 is TGTGCCAGCAGTAGGGCAGTAAAGTACCAAGAGACCCAGTACTTC. V and J are TRBV6-5 and TRBJ2-5; the D is unclear. This CDR3 is built from 15 residues. Trimming pared 5 bases from V and 0 bases from J, leaving 13 bases between. Germline-derived CDR1 and CDR2 are MNHEY and SVGAGI.

The rearrangement uses TRBV28 and TRBJ2-1; D is possibly TRBD2 (5 bases). The germline V gene encodes CDR1 MDHEN and CDR2 SYDVKM. CDR3 length equals 10 residues. DNA of the CDR3: TGTGCAGTGAGAGCGGTCGGGCAGTTCTTC. Amino acids: CAVRAVGQFF.

The V call is TRBV7-3, the J call TRBJ1-1, with D maybe TRBD1 (6 bases). CDR1 and CDR2 (germline): SGHTA, FQGTGA. The V end was cut by 3 bases, the J end by 3 bases, with 20 bases between. The CDR3 is 17 amino acids. The CDR3 is CASSLGTGTKLYTEAFF. For the CDR3, the DNA is TGTGCCAGCAGCTTGGGGACCGGGACAAAGTTGTACACTGAAGCTTTCTTT.

In this sample, this clone turned up once. V usage is TRBV24-1 and J usage is TRBJ2-3, with 8 bases aligning to TRBD2. Germline V gene sequence: CDR1 KGHDR, CDR2 SFDVKD. The CDR3 length is 15 residues. V lost 6 bases to trimming and J lost 1 base; unmatched junction nucleotides: 5. The chain's CDR3 is CATSNSGIGTDTQYF. In nucleotides, the CDR3 is TGTGCCACCAGTAATAGCGGGATCGGCACAGATACGCAGTATTTT.

Judged by abundance, this clone is medium-sized (0.01 to 0.1%). The chain couples TRBV27 to TRBJ2-3, with D possibly matching TRBD1 (5 bases). The CDR3 is made up of 15 amino acids. V was shortened by 3 bases and J by 3 bases, with 13 bases between the two germline ends. Per the germline V gene, CDR1 is MNHEY and CDR2 is SMNVEV (reference sequence). The CDR3 loop is CASSFGQGGTDTQYF. The DNA of the CDR3 is TGTGCCAGCAGTTTCGGGCAGGGTGGTACAGATACGCAGTATTTT.

This chain links TRBV6-2 or TRBV6-3 with TRBJ1-5; TRBD1 matches 8 bases. CDR1 and CDR2 (germline): MNHEY, SVGEGT. This CDR3 is built from 17 residues. The V and J ends lost 5 bases and 0 bases, in that order; junction bases with no gene match: 9. CDR3 coding DNA: TGTGCCAGCAGTCGCCGGGACAGGAAAACTAGCAATCAGCCCCAGCATTTT. Translated, it gives CASSRRDRKTSNQPQHF.

This chain uses TRBV6-4 with TRBJ1-2, with D unclear. The V end was cut by 3 bases, the J end by 0 bases, with 17 bases between. The CDR3 has 17 residues. Germline CDR1 is MRHNA and CDR2 is SNTAGT. CDR3 amino acids: CASSENGKELANYGYTF. In DNA form, the CDR3 reads TGTGCCAGCAGTGAAAATGGCAAAGAATTAGCTAACTATGGCTACACCTTC.

This clone has only one observation. The chain uses TRBV21-1 and TRBJ2-7; the DNA was not used to check the table's D call, TRBD1. TRBV21-1 is a pseudogene. The CDR3 runs to 16 residues. CDR3 bases: TGTGCCAGCAGCAAAGGGACGACAGGCTTTAAACGAGTGCAGTACTTC. This codes for CASSKGTTGFKRVQYF.

The chain joins TRBV29-1 to TRBJ1-1; weak D call: TRBD1 (5 bases). Germline V gene sequence: CDR1 SQVTM, CDR2 ANQGSEA. Trimming pared 6 bases from V and 4 bases from J, leaving 24 bases between. The CDR3 length is 16 residues. The CDR3 reads CSVNRDLGMIGTEAFF. The CDR3 bases are TGCAGCGTAAACCGGGACTTGGGCATGATTGGCACTGAAGCTTTCTTT.

The chain combines TRBV27 with TRBJ2-1; no clear D. The CDR3 has 15 amino acids. V lost 2 bases, J lost 2 bases, and 10 bases lay in between. The germline V gene has CDR1 MNHEY and CDR2 SMNVEV (reference sequence). The CDR3 DNA follows: TGTGCCAGCAGTTTACACAGCAAAACCTACAATGAGCAGTTCTTC. Amino acid sequence: CASSLHSKTYNEQFF.

This rearrangement joins TRBV18 to TRBJ1-3; D is unresolved. The CDR3 spans 17 residues. The germline V and J ends were trimmed by 0 bases and 7 bases, with 19 bases remaining between them. Germline V gene data show CDR1 as KGHSH and CDR2 as LQKENI. The CDR3 DNA follows: TGTGCCAGCTCACCACCGAGGAGGACCGAGCTTACGAACACCATATATTTT. This translates into CASSPPRRTELTNTIYF.

This clone has just one count. V gene TRBV19 combines with J gene TRBJ1-5, with 10 bases fitting TRBD1. This CDR3 region has 14 residues. Trimming took 8 bases from V and 7 from J; bases not matched to a gene: 8. Germline CDR1 is LNHDA and CDR2 is SQIVND (reference sequence). The CDR3 spells CASWDRGSRQPQHF. The CDR3 nucleotides read TGTGCCAGTTGGGACAGGGGATCGAGGCAGCCCCAGCATTTT.